The 24 T cell receptor beta chains presented below share a single source sample, sequenced in a study of cytomegalovirus exposure and HLA in healthy donors. Vbeta (60) and Jbeta (13) primers were used in the PCR. Here immunoSEQ multiplex PCR was the method, and the copy in TCRdb shows in-frame clones only, minus some. The data show 150,000 to 200,000 clones, over 70% seen once. Specimen: PBMCs. The origin of the receptors is a woman aged 40 to 50 in good health and CMV-seronegative.

The chain employs TRBV7-8 and TRBJ2-1, with a tentative D call TRBD2 (5 bases). From germline, CDR1 is SGHVS and CDR2 FQNEAQ. V gave up 2 bases and J gave up 4 bases, with 6 bases separating them. CDR3 length: 13 residues. The CDR3 protein is CASSLRGYNEQFF. The CDR3 DNA reads as TGTGCCAGCAGCTTACGCGGGTACAATGAGCAGTTCTTC. Full variable domain (missing parts from reference TRBV7-8 and TRBJ2-1): GAGVSQSPRYKVAKRGQDVALRCDPISGHVSLFWYQQALGQGPEFLTYFQNEAQLDKSGLPSDRFFAERPEGSVSTLKIQRTQQEDSAVYLCASSLRGYNEQFFGPGTRLTVL.

This clone was counted once. The chain links TRBV19 to TRBJ2-5; TRBD1 aligns across 10 bases. The DNA end favors TRBJ2-7, so the J call may be wrong. The CDR3 loop spans 15 amino acids. Germline loops: CDR1 LNHDA, CDR2 SQIVND (reference sequence). CDR3 nucleotide sequence: TGTGCCAGTAGTCATGTCGGGACAGGGGCCTACGAGCAGTACTTC. Translated, it gives CASSHVGTGAYEQYF.

This chain connects TRBV29-1 to TRBJ2-4; D gene ambiguous. CDR1 is SQVTM and CDR2 is ANQGSEA in the germline V gene. CDR3 length: 13 amino acids. The CDR3 DNA follows: TGCAGTGCACATACCCTAGCCAAAAACATTCAGTACTTC. It translates to CSAHTLAKNIQYF. The full variable domain, with the rest looked up from reference TRBV29-1 and TRBJ2-4, is SAVISQKPSRDICQRGTSLTIQCQVDSQVTMMFWYRQQPGQSLTLIATANQGSEATYESGFVIDKFPISRPNLTFSTLTVSNMSPEDSSIYLCSAHTLAKNIQYFGAGTRLSVL.

The V and J genes are TRBV2 and TRBJ1-5; TRBD1 matches 7 bases. V lost 4 bases and J lost 7; bases outside the gene matches: 10. There are 15 residues in the CDR3. Germline CDR1 and CDR2: SNHLY and FYNNEI. The CDR3 sequence is CASSGSGQRSQPQHF. The CDR3 region has the DNA TGTGCCAGCAGTGGGTCGGGACAGCGGAGCCAGCCCCAGCATTTT.

The gene calls are TRBV19 and TRBJ1-5; no definite D call. From germline, CDR1 is LNHDA and CDR2 SQIVND (reference sequence). There are 18 residues in the CDR3. Deletions cut 5 bases from V and 1 base from J, with 21 bases between. The CDR3 loop reads CASSPTPPGSRSNQPQHF. The DNA of the CDR3 is TGTGCCAGTAGTCCAACCCCCCCGGGTTCGCGGAGCAATCAGCCCCAGCATTTT.

This clone was observed a single time. The chain uses TRBV15 and TRBJ1-1, with D unresolved. CDR3 length equals 15 residues. Germline V gene lookup returns CDR1 LNHNV and CDR2 YYDKDF (reference sequence). V was trimmed by 0 bases and J by 1 base, leaving 9 bases between them. The CDR3 DNA follows: TGTGCCACCAGCAGAGATCGAGCAGGGAACACTGAAGCTTTCTTT. Its protein is CATSRDRAGNTEAFF. Filled out from reference TRBV15 and TRBJ1-1, the complete variable domain reads DAMVIQNPRYQVTQFGKPVTLSCSQTLNHNVMYWYQQKSSQAPKLLFHYYDKDFNNEADTPDNFQSRRPNTSFCFLDIRSPGLGDTAMYLCATSRDRAGNTEAFFGQGTRLTVV.

The chain links TRBV7-2 to TRBJ2-7; 9 positions agree with TRBD1. Germline assignment: CDR1 SGHTA and CDR2 FQGNSA. The CDR3 consists of 17 residues. V gave up 6 bases and J gave up 2 bases; unmatched junction bases: 14. The CDR3 DNA sequence: TGTGCCAGCAGACCTACCACCCGGGACAGGGCGGCCTACGAGCAGTACTTC. This codes for CASRPTTRDRAAYEQYF.

As regards this clone: At one end the junction does not follow the germline gene, possibly because of a read error. The chain links TRBV5-1 to TRBJ2-1; perhaps TRBD1 as D (6 bases). CDR3 length equals 11 residues. CDR1 and CDR2 (germline): SGHRS, YFSETQ. The DNA of the CDR3 is TGCGCCAGCAGCCTTACCGGGACAAAACTCTTC. Its translation is CASSLTGTKLF. Full variable domain (outside the CDR3, taken from reference TRBV5-1 and TRBJ2-1): KAGVTQTPRYLIKTRGQQVTLSCSPISGHRSVSWYQQTPGQGLQFLFEYFSETQRNKGNFPGRFSGRQFSNSRSEMNVSTLELGDSALYLCASSLTGTKLFGPGTRLTVL.

The chain is built from TRBV6-5 and TRBJ1-2; the D is unclear. Germline values: CDR1 MNHEY, CDR2 SVGAGI. This CDR3 has 15 residues. With 2 bases removed from V and 1 base from J, the gap between germline ends came to 11 bases. The CDR3 region has the DNA TGTGCCAGCAGTTACAGAGATCGGGGTAACTATGGCTACACCTTC. Translating it yields CASSYRDRGNYGYTF.

The sample holds a few counts of this clone. This specimen includes other DNA sequences encoding the same CDR3. The chain carries TRBV7-9 and TRBJ1-1; 8 bases fit TRBD1. Germline-derived CDR1 and CDR2 are SEHNR and FQNEAQ (reference sequence). V lost 5 bases and J lost 5; bases outside the gene matches: 7. The CDR3 runs to 14 residues. CDR3 nucleotide sequence: TGTGCCAGCAGCCTCCAGGGGGCCGGAACTGAAGCTTTCTTT. It translates to CASSLQGAGTEAFF.

The chain has TRBV7-3 and TRBJ2-5, with D possibly being TRBD2 (5 bases). CDR1 and CDR2 (germline): SGHTA, FQGTGA. The CDR3 spans 13 residues. Trimming shortened V by 6 bases and J by 2 bases, and 10 bases separated the two germline ends. CDR3 nucleotide sequence: TGTGCCAGCAGTCGGGGAAGGCAAGAGACCCAGTACTTC. It yields the protein CASSRGRQETQYF. The complete variable domain, with remaining parts taken from reference TRBV7-3 and TRBJ2-5, reads GAGVSQTPSNKVTEKGKYVELRCDPISGHTALYWYRQSLGQGPEFLIYFQGTGAADDSGLPNDRFFAVRPEGSVSTLKIQRTERGDSAVYLCASSRGRQETQYFGPGTRLLVL.

The V call is TRBV4-3, the J call TRBJ2-4; a possible D gene is TRBD1 (5 bases). Germline lookup yields CDR1 LGHNA and CDR2 YSLEER. V lost 4 bases, J lost 8 bases, and 15 bases lay in between. The CDR3 contains 14 residues. CDR3 protein: CASSRDSLSDIQYF. The CDR3 region has the DNA TGCGCCAGCAGCCGAGACAGTTTGTCCGACATTCAGTACTTC.

The chain uses TRBV10-3 and TRBJ1-1; 11 bases map to TRBD1. Germline V gene lookup returns CDR1 ENHRY and CDR2 SYGVKD. The ends lost 6 bases at V and 4 bases at J; junction bases unmatched: 7. The CDR3 runs to 15 residues. The CDR3 DNA reads as TGTGCCATCAGGGGACAGGGGGAGAGAGCCACTGAAGCTTTCTTT. It specifies CAIRGQGERATEAFF.

A single count supports this clone. This chain links TRBV6-5 with TRBJ2-3; the match to TRBD2 covers 7 bases. The V and J ends lost 7 bases and 4 bases, in that order; junction bases with no gene match: 8. This CDR3 spans 14 amino acids. CDR1 is MNHEY and CDR2 is SVGAGI in the germline V gene. The chain's CDR3 is CASMGSGDADTQYF. The CDR3 DNA is TGTGCCAGCATGGGGAGCGGGGACGCAGATACGCAGTATTTT.

This clone occurred a few times. The chain employs TRBV4-1 and TRBJ1-2; unclear D gene. The CDR3 runs to 15 residues. CDR1 and CDR2 (germline): MGHRA, YSYEKL. The V gene lost 0 bases and the J gene lost 4 bases, with 12 bases spanning the gap. The CDR3 loop is CASSQEGVLSYGYTF. The CDR3 DNA reads as TGCGCCAGCAGCCAAGAAGGAGTCTTGAGCTATGGCTACACCTTC.

This rearrangement joins TRBV7-9 to TRBJ1-1; maybe TRBD1 (6 bases). This CDR3 spans 13 amino acids. With 4 bases removed from V and 1 base from J, the gap between germline ends came to 7 bases. Germline CDR1 and CDR2: SEHNR and FQNEAQ (reference sequence). CDR3 sequence: CASSWTANTEAFF. Written as DNA, the CDR3 is TGTGCCAGCAGCTGGACAGCGAACACTGAAGCTTTCTTT.

The chain has TRBV28 and TRBJ2-4; TRBD1 might be the D (6 bases). CDR1 is MDHEN, CDR2 SYDVKM, per germline. Trimming removed 2 bases at V and 3 bases at J, with 11 bases between. The CDR3 has 15 residues. CDR3 protein: CASSLPGVGKNIQYF. CDR3 DNA: TGTGCCAGCAGTTTACCAGGGGTCGGCAAAAACATTCAGTACTTC. Full variable domain (remainder filled in from reference TRBV28 and TRBJ2-4): DVKVTQSSRYLVKRTGEKVFLECVQDMDHENMFWYRQDPGLGLRLIYFSYDVKMKEKGDIPEGYSVSREKKERFSLILESASTNQTSMYLCASSLPGVGKNIQYFGAGTRLSVL.

This clone has more than one count but fewer than ten. V is TRBV9 and J is TRBJ1-6; possible D gene TRBD1, 5 bases. The CDR3 extends over 13 amino acids. The V end lost 3 bases, the J end lost 7 bases, and 8 bases lay between the germline ends. Germline V gene lookup returns CDR1 SGDLS and CDR2 YYNGEE. The CDR3 DNA is TGTGCCAGCAGCGCCGGACAAAATTCACCCCTCCACTTT. Its protein is CASSAGQNSPLHF.

The rearrangement joins TRBV7-3 to TRBJ2-2, with 10 bases aligning to TRBD1. This CDR3 is built from 13 residues. CDR1 and CDR2 (germline): SGHTA, FQGTGA. The ends lost 5 bases at V and 6 bases at J; junction bases unmatched: 0. CDR3 region: CASSGTGAGELFF. The CDR3 nucleotides read TGTGCCAGCAGCGGGACAGGGGCCGGGGAGCTGTTTTTT.

CDR3 DNA sequence: TGTGCCAGCAGCTGGTATGGGACTTCCTACGAGCAGTACTTC. Its protein is CASSWYGTSYEQYF. The chain is built from TRBV7-2 and TRBJ2-7; TRBD2 is a possible D gene (6 bases). Germline V CDR1 and CDR2: SGHTA, FQGNSA. Trimming removed 4 bases at V and 1 base at J, with 11 bases between. This CDR3 comprises 14 residues.

This rearrangement joins TRBV2 to TRBJ2-1, with 12 bases lining up with TRBD2. The CDR3 loop spans 17 amino acids. Trimming cost V 3 bases and J 4 bases; bases outside gene matches: 7. Germline assignment: CDR1 SNHLY and CDR2 FYNNEI. As DNA, the CDR3 is TGTGCCAGCAGTGATCGGCTAGCGGGGGGGGAATACAATGAGCAGTTCTTC. It yields the protein CASSDRLAGGEYNEQFF.

V usage is TRBV4-3 and J usage is TRBJ2-5; 10 positions agree with TRBD2. The assigned J gene may be wrong: the sequence end matches TRBJ2-7 better. This CDR3 spans 16 amino acids. CDR1 and CDR2 (germline): LGHNA, YSLEER. CDR3 protein: CASSQVFQRGGDEQYF. The CDR3 DNA reads as TGCGCCAGCAGCCAAGTTTTCCAGCGGGGGGGAGACGAGCAGTACTTC.

The rearrangement joins TRBV2 to TRBJ2-2; unclear D gene. From germline, CDR1 is SNHLY and CDR2 FYNNEI. The V gene lost 8 bases and the J gene lost 7 bases, with 11 bases spanning the gap. This CDR3 has 12 residues. CDR3 in amino acids: CASLRDIGELFF. Here the CDR3 DNA reads TGTGCCAGCTTACGTGACATCGGGGAGCTGTTTTTT.

The chain combines TRBV18 with TRBJ2-2; D gene uncertain. Trimming stripped 3 bases from V and 7 bases from J, with 9 bases between. This CDR3 comprises 13 residues. Germline V CDR1 and CDR2: KGHSH, LQKENI. The CDR3 reads CASSPFSDGELFF. CDR3 bases: TGTGCCAGCTCACCTTTTTCAGACGGGGAGCTGTTTTTT.